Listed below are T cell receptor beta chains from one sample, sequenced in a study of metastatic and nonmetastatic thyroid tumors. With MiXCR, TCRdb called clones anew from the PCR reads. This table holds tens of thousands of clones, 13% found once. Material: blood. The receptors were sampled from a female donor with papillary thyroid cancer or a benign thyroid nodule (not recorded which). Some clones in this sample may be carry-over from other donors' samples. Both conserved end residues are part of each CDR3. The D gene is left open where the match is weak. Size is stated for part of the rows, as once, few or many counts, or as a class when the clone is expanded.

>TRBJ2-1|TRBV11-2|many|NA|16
TGTGCCAGCAGCTCGGGGAGGGGGAAGGTCTACAATGAGCAGTTCTTC
CASSSGRGKVYNEQFF
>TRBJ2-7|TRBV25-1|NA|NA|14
TGTGCCTCCGGAGCCCTAGCAGACGCCTACGAGCAGTACTTC
CASGALADAYEQYF
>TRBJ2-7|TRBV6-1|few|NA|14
TGTGCCAGCAGTGAAGATCGGGTTCGGGACGAGCAGTACTTC
CASSEDRVRDEQYF
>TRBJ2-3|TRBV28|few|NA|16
TGCGCCAGCCTCGGTCGCAGCCGGGTACCAACAGATACGCAGTATTTT
CASLGRSRVPTDTQYF
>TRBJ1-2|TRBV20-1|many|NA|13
TGCAGTGCGCCCACGACACGGACGGATGGCTACACCTTC
CSAPTTRTDGYTF
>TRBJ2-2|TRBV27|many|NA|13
TGTGCCAGCAGTTTGGTCTACACCGGGGAGCTGTTTTTT
CASSLVYTGELFF
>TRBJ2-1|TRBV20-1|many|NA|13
TGCAGTGCTTCCAGGGGACTACATAATGAGCAGTTCTTC
CSASRGLHNEQFF
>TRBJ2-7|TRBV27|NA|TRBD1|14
TGTGCCAGCAGCGCCGGACAGGGGGCCAACGAGCAGTACTTC
CASSAGQGANEQYF
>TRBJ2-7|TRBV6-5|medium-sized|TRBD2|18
TGTGCCAGCAGTTACTCGCAGTCAAGCGGGAGTACGCGGCGCGAGCAGTACTTC
CASSYSQSSGSTRREQYF
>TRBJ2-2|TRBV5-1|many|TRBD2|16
TGCGCCAGCAGCCTACTAGCGGCGGGGAACACCGGGGAGCTGTTTTTT
CASSLLAAGNTGELFF
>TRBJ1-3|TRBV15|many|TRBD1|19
TGTGCCACCAGCAGAGATATCGGGACAGGGATTTACTCTGGAAACACCATATATTTT
CATSRDIGTGIYSGNTIYF
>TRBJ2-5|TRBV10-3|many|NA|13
TGTGCCATCAGTGAGTCGTACCAAGAGACCCAGTACTTC
CAISESYQETQYF
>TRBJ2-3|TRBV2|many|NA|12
TGTGCCAGCAGGGAGAGGGCAGATACGCAGTATTTT
CASRERADTQYF
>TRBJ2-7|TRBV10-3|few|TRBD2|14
TGTGCCATCAGTGGGACTAGCGACCCCTACGAGCAGTACTTC
CAISGTSDPYEQYF
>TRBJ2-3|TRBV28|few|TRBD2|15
TGTGCCAGCAGTCTTGCTAGCGGAGTGGGTTATACGCAGTATTTT
CASSLASGVGYTQYF
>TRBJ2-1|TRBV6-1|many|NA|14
TGTGCCAGCAGTGGGGCTCCCTCCTACAATGAGCAGTTCTTC
CASSGAPSYNEQFF
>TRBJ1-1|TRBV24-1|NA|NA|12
TGTGCCACCAGTGCCTTAGGGGGTGAAGCTTTCTTT
CATSALGGEAFF
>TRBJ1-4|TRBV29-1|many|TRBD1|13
TGCAGCGTGTTCGGGACAGCCCTGGAAAAACTGTTTTTT
CSVFGTALEKLFF
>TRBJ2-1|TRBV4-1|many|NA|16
TGCGCCAGCAGCCAACCCACCGTGGGGGGTTATGGTGAGCAGTTCTTC
CASSQPTVGGYGEQFF
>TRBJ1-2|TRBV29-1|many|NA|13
TGCAGCGTCGTGAAACTAGGACGGTATGGCTACACCTTC
CSVVKLGRYGYTF
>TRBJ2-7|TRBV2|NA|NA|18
TGTGCCAGCAGCCCAGGGCGCCTAGAACTAGCTGGGCAATACGAGCAGTACTTC
CASSPGRLELAGQYEQYF
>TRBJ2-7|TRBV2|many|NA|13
TGTGCCAGCAGTGAACGACAGGAAGGAGAGCAGTACTTC
CASSERQEGEQYF
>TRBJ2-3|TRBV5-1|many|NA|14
TGCGCCAGCAGCGCGGACTTCCTCCCAGATACGCAGTATTTT
CASSADFLPDTQYF
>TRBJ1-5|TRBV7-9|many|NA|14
TGTGCCAGCAGCCCCCGGGACACCGATCAGCCCCAGCATTTT
CASSPRDTDQPQHF
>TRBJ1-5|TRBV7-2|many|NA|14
TGTGCCAGCAGTCAAGGGGGAATGGGTCAGCCCCAGCATTTT
CASSQGGMGQPQHF
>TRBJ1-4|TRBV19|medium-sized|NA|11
TGTGCCAGTAGTATAGGCGAAAAACTGTTTTTT
CASSIGEKLFF
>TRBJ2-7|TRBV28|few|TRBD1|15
TGTGCCAGCAGCCCGAGAGGGCAGGGGGCGCGGGAGCAGTACTTC
CASSPRGQGAREQYF
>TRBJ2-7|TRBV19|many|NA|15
TGTGCCAGTAGTATGAGGAGGCCGATCGGCTACGAGCAGTACTTC
CASSMRRPIGYEQYF
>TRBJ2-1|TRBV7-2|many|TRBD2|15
TGTGCCAGCAGGACTCCCGGGACTATAAACAATGAGCAGTTCTTC
CASRTPGTINNEQFF
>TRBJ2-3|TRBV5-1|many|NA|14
TGCGCCAGCAGCCCCGGCGTGGGGGCAGATACGCAGTATTTT
CASSPGVGADTQYF
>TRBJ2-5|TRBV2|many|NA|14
TGTGCCAGCAGTAAGGACCGAAACCAAGAGACCCAGTACTTC
CASSKDRNQETQYF
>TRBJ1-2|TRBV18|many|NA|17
TGTGCCAGCTCACCACGGATTTCCCAGGCGACTAACTATGGCTACACCTTC
CASSPRISQATNYGYTF
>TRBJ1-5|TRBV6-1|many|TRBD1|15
TGTGCCAGCAGAGACCTAACAGGGGGAGGCCAGCCCCAGCATTTT
CASRDLTGGGQPQHF
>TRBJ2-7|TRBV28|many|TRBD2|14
TGTGCCACCCAGACCCAGGGACTAGTTTACGAGCAGTACTTC
CATQTQGLVYEQYF
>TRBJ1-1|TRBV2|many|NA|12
TGTGCCAGCAGCGAGTGGAACGCTGAAGCTTTCTTT
CASSEWNAEAFF
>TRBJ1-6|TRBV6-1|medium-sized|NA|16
TGTGCCAGCAGTGAATCTGTACCAGAGGATAATTCACCCCTCCACTTT
CASSESVPEDNSPLHF
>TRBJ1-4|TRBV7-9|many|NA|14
TGTGCCAGCAGTCCCCCAGCCCATAATGAAAAACTGTTTTTT
CASSPPAHNEKLFF
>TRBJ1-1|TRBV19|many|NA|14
TGCGCCAGTAAAAAACAGGGAACTAACACTGAAGCTTTCTTT
CASKKQGTNTEAFF
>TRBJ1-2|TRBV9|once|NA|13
TGTGCCAGCAGCGATGGCGGCCTCGGAGGCTACACCTTC
CASSDGGLGGYTF
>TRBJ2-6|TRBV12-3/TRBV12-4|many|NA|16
TGTGCCAGCAGTCCCTGGGAGCTGTTGGGGGCCAACGTCCTGACTTTC
CASSPWELLGANVLTF
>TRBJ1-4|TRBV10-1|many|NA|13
TGCGCCAGCAGTGGAGGGCTCTCTGAAAAACTGTTTTTT
CASSGGLSEKLFF
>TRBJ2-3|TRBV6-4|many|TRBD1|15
TGTGCCAGCAGACGTGGGACAGGCCCTACAGATACGCAGTATTTT
CASRRGTGPTDTQYF
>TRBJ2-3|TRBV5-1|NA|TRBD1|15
TGCGCCAGCAGCTTGGTGGGCAGGGGGCTCGATACGCAGTATTTT
CASSLVGRGLDTQYF
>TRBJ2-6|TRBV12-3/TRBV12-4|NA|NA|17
TGTGCCAGCAGACCCCTCGACCTAGCGACTGGGGCCAACGTCCTGACTTTC
CASRPLDLATGANVLTF
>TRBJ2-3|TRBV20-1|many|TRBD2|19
TGCAGTGCTAGAGACCCAAGACTAGCGGGAACCCCACGGGCAGATACGCAGTATTTT
CSARDPRLAGTPRADTQYF
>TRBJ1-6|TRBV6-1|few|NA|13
TGTGCCAGCAGTGAAGAAGGGGAGTCACCCCTCCACTTT
CASSEEGESPLHF
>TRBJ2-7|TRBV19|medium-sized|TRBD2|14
TGTGCCAGTAGTAGCACTAGCGGGGCGATCGAGCAGTACTTC
CASSSTSGAIEQYF
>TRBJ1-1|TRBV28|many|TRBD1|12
TGTGCCAGCAGCCAGGACAGGTTGAAAGCTTTCTTT
CASSQDRLKAFF
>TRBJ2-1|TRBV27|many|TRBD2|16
TGTGCCAGCAGTGCCGTCCGGACTAGTCGCGGCAATGAGCAGTTCTTC
CASSAVRTSRGNEQFF
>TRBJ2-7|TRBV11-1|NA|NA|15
TGTGCCAGCAGCCGAGATGTGCTAGCAACCTACGAGCAGTACTTC
CASSRDVLATYEQYF
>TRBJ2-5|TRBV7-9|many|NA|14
TGTGCCAGCAGCCCCCAGGGAGGACGGGAGACCCAGTACTTC
CASSPQGGRETQYF
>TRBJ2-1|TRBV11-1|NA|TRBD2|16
TGTGCCAGCAGCGCTCGGACTAGCGGGAGCGGGAATGAGCAGTTCTTC
CASSARTSGSGNEQFF
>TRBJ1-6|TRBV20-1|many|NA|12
TGCAGTGCTAGAGTTGACAAGAGGGCCCTCCACTTT
CSARVDKRALHF
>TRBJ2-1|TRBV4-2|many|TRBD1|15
TGTGCCAGCAGCCCGACAGGGAGCTCCTACAATGAGCAGTTCTTC
CASSPTGSSYNEQFF
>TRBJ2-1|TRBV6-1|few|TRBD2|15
TGTGCCAGCAGTTCCGGGACTAGCGGGAGTGATGAGCAGTTCTTC
CASSSGTSGSDEQFF
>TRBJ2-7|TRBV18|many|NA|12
TGTGCCAGCTCACCAGGGGAGTACGAGCAGTACTTC
CASSPGEYEQYF